This record covers a single TCR beta chain. Its specificity is not known. Time point specified: new active TB diagnosis, blood taken before or within 7 days of starting treatment. The sample comes from a study of T cells in tuberculosis. Study-wide context: IGRA-negative adolescents, IGRA-positive adolescents with latent tuberculosis and adults with active tuberculosis formed this South African cohort.

Study-wide findings and caveats: Active tuberculosis alpha repertoires lay closer to GMM-specific TCRs than controls'.

Measured with immunoSEQ multiplex PCR; TCRdb has only the in-frame clones, and not every one. The sample lists more than 30,000 clones, more than 75% occurring once. CDR1 and CDR2 from the germline V gene are LGHNT and FRNRAP. V was pared by 7 bases and J by 3 bases, with 5 bases of the junction left unmatched. This CDR3 has 14 amino acids. The J gene is TRBJ2-3, the V gene TRBV12-5; TRBD2 agrees at 9 bases. The TCR sequence derives from an adult with tuberculosis. Sequencing was performed on PBMCs, taken at tuberculosis diagnosis. CDR3 loop: CASVWREGTDTQYF. CDR3 DNA: TGTGCTAGTGTGTGGCGGGAGGGTACAGATACGCAGTATTTT.